A selection of T cell receptor beta chains follows, all from one sample in a study of PD-1 blockade in classical Hodgkin lymphoma. The table came from immunoSEQ multiplex PCR; TCRdb's copy has only in-frame clones and leaves some out. This table holds 53,000 or so clones, approximately 84% found once. This material consisted of peripheral blood mononuclear cells (PBMCs), taken at baseline. These receptors came from a human donor with classical Hodgkin lymphoma. Both conserved end residues are part of each CDR3. D genes are given only for firm matches. Where a row states a size, it is once, few, many or the class of an expanded clone; other rows omit it.

abundance	v_gene	j_gene	d_gene	CDR3nt	CDR3aa
.	TRBV7-6	TRBJ2-3	.	TGTGCCAGCAGCTTAGTGATAGCGCGGGGCGGGGCAGATACGCAGTATTTT	CASSLVIARGGADTQYF
.	TRBV27	TRBJ2-3	TRBD2	TGTGCCAGCAGTTTAGCGGGGGAAAGACATACGCAGTATTTT	CASSLAGERHTQYF
.	TRBV6-5	TRBJ1-4	.	TGTGCCAGCAGTTTCGCTTGGACAGCAACTAATGAAAAACTGTTTTTT	CASSFAWTATNEKLFF
.	TRBV7-6	TRBJ1-4	.	TGTGCCAGCAGCTCTGCTCCGGGCGTGGGAGAAAAACTGTTTTTT	CASSSAPGVGEKLFF
.	TRBV7-6	TRBJ2-2	TRBD2	TGTGCCAGCAGCTCCCGGACTAGCGGGAGTGTCCGGGAGCTGTTTTTT	CASSSRTSGSVRELFF
.	TRBV12-5	TRBJ1-1	.	TGTGCTAGTGGTTTGGTACGTGACAGTGTACGAGTAATGAACACTGAAGCTTTCTTT	CASGLVRDSVRVMNTEAFF
.	TRBV6-1	TRBJ2-3	.	TGTGCCAGCAGTGATCATACGGGACCGCGAAGCGGGGATACGCAGTATTTT	CASSDHTGPRSGDTQYF
.	TRBV5-1	TRBJ2-1	TRBD2	TGCGCCAGCAGCTCTCCGGAACTAGCGGGAGGGTGTCTGTTCTTC	CASSSPELAGGCLFF
few	TRBV5-4	TRBJ1-2	.	TGTGCCAGCAGCTTGGAAACTGGCGGGGGACGCTACACCTTC	CASSLETGGGRYTF
.	TRBV6-1	TRBJ1-2	.	TGTGCCAGCAGGGGGACACTCCCGGGCTATGGCTACACCTTC	CASRGTLPGYGYTF
.	TRBV19	TRBJ2-1	TRBD2	TGTGCCAGCACATCTAGCGGAGGCTCCTACAATGAGCAGTTCTTC	CASTSSGGSYNEQFF
.	TRBV5-4	TRBJ2-3	TRBD2	TGTGCCAGCAGCTTGCCCTCTAGCGGGATTAGCACAGATACGCAGTATTTT	CASSLPSSGISTDTQYF
.	TRBV4-1	TRBJ2-1	TRBD2	TGCGCCAGCAGGGAAACTAGCGGGAGGGCCCTTGAGCAGTTCTTC	CASRETSGRALEQFF
.	TRBV4-1	TRBJ1-2	TRBD1	TGCGCCAGCAGCCAACAGGGGGCCTTCAACTATGGCTACACCTTC	CASSQQGAFNYGYTF
.	TRBV7-8	TRBJ2-3	TRBD2	TGTGCCAGCAGCGCCCGGGCAGGGAGGGCCTCAGATACGCAGTATTTT	CASSARAGRASDTQYF
.	TRBV5-1	TRBJ1-1	.	TGCGCCAGCAGCTTGGCCTCATTGAACACTGAAGCTTTCTTT	CASSLASLNTEAFF
.	TRBV19	TRBJ2-1	.	TGTGCCAGTAGACGCGGGGCCCACAATGAGCAGTTCTTC	CASRRGAHNEQFF
.	TRBV19	TRBJ1-1	.	TGTGCCTCCGCGATACAGGGAGGGACTGAAGCTTTCTTT	CASAIQGGTEAFF
.	TRBV29-1	TRBJ1-1	.	TGCAGCGTTGCCGCCCGGGTGAACACTGAAGCTTTCTTT	CSVAARVNTEAFF
.	TRBV6-5	TRBJ1-1	TRBD1	TGTGCCAGCAACCCCGACAGGGCGAACACTGAAGCTTTCTTT	CASNPDRANTEAFF
.	TRBV11-3	TRBJ2-5	TRBD2	TGTGCCAGCAGCTTAGATTTTCTCCTAGCGGGAGGGGGGGAAGAGACCCAGTACTTC	CASSLDFLLAGGGEETQYF
.	TRBV12-5	TRBJ2-3	TRBD2	TGTGCTAGTGGTTTGGTACTAGCGGCCTTGATAGGGGGTACGCAGTATTTT	CASGLVLAALIGGTQYF
.	TRBV30	TRBJ2-7	.	TGTGCCTGGAGTGGGACAGCGGCCTACGAGCAGTACTTC	CAWSGTAAYEQYF
.	TRBV14	TRBJ2-1	.	TGTGCCAGCAGCCAAGATATTGGGACCTACAATGAGCAGTTCTTC	CASSQDIGTYNEQFF
.	TRBV2	TRBJ2-5	.	TGTGCCAGCAGTTTCACCCAGGGTGGGCAAGAGACCCAGTACTTC	CASSFTQGGQETQYF
.	TRBV7-2	TRBJ2-6	TRBD1	TGTGCCAGCAGCTCCTCCGGGACAGACTTTTCTGGGGCCAACGTCCTGACTTTC	CASSSSGTDFSGANVLTF
few	TRBV10-3	TRBJ1-3	.	TGTGCCATCAGTGGAGGAAACACCATATATTTT	CAISGGNTIYF
once	TRBV27	TRBJ2-7	.	TGTGCCAGCAGTTTACCGGGGGAAAGTACCGAGCAGTACTTC	CASSLPGESTEQYF
.	TRBV27	TRBJ1-3	.	TGTGCCAGCAGTTTATATAGCGGGGGCCTCTCTGGAAACACCATATATTTT	CASSLYSGGLSGNTIYF
.	TRBV6-1	TRBJ1-5	.	TGTGCCAGCAGTGAAGGGGCGCCCGGCTATCAGCCCCAGCATTTT	CASSEGAPGYQPQHF
.	TRBV2	TRBJ2-7	TRBD2	TGTGCCAGCAGTGAAGGTGGACTAGCGGGAGGCACCAGCTACGAGCAGTACTTC	CASSEGGLAGGTSYEQYF
.	TRBV27	TRBJ2-3	.	TGTGCCAGCAGTTTGGGAGATACGCAGTATTTT	CASSLGDTQYF
.	TRBV5-4	TRBJ2-1	TRBD2	TGTGCCAGCAGCCTGGGACTAGCTAGGGATGAGCAGTTCTTC	CASSLGLARDEQFF
.	TRBV30	TRBJ1-2	.	TGTGCCTGGAGTGTAGTGGGGGGCGATGGCTACACCTTC	CAWSVVGGDGYTF
.	TRBV27	TRBJ2-3	TRBD2	TGTGCCAGCAGCCCCCCCCCGGGACTAGCGGGAGGGCCAGGATATACGCAGTATTTT	CASSPPPGLAGGPGYTQYF
.	TRBV15	TRBJ2-2	.	TGTGCCACCTCTGGCCGGGGGACTCCTTACACCGGGGAGCTGTTTTTT	CATSGRGTPYTGELFF
few	TRBV19	TRBJ2-2	TRBD2	TGTGCCAGTAGTAGGGCTAGCGGAGGCACCGGGGAGCTGTTTTTT	CASSRASGGTGELFF
.	TRBV4-1	TRBJ2-2	TRBD1	TGCGCCAGCAGCCCTCTATTCCCACAGGGGGCCGGGGAGCTGTTTTTT	CASSPLFPQGAGELFF
once	TRBV29-1	TRBJ2-1	TRBD1	TGCAGCGTCAAAAGGGGGCACGATGAGCAGTTCTTC	CSVKRGHDEQFF
.	TRBV29-1	TRBJ1-3	.	TGCAGCGTTGACCAGGGAACCGGAAACACCATATATTTT	CSVDQGTGNTIYF
.	TRBV2	TRBJ1-1	TRBD1	TGTGCCAGCAGTGACCGGGACAGGGAGGGCACTGAAGCTTTCTTT	CASSDRDREGTEAFF
.	TRBV6-5	TRBJ2-7	.	TGTGCCAGCAGTTACTCGGAAGGGGCCTACGAGCAGTACTTC	CASSYSEGAYEQYF
few	TRBV2	TRBJ2-2	TRBD2	TGTGCCAGCAGTGGACTAGCGGGAGCACGAAGAGGGGAGCTGTTTTTT	CASSGLAGARRGELFF
.	TRBV30	TRBJ1-1	TRBD1	TGTGCCTGGAGTGGACAGGGGGCTGAAGCTTTCTTT	CAWSGQGAEAFF
.	TRBV30	TRBJ2-2	.	TGTGCCTGGAGACAGACGAACACCGGGGAGCTGTTTTTT	CAWRQTNTGELFF
.	TRBV7-9	TRBJ2-7	.	TGTGCCAGCAGCCCCTTGACCCGCCCCGAGCAGTACTTC	CASSPLTRPEQYF
.	TRBV5-1	TRBJ2-1	.	TGCGCCAGCAGCAAAGGACTAAGCTCCTACAATGAGCAGTTCTTC	CASSKGLSSYNEQFF
once	TRBV10-3	TRBJ2-7	TRBD2	TGTGCCATCAGACCTAGCGGGTCGGACGAGCAGTACTTC	CAIRPSGSDEQYF
.	TRBV11-2	TRBJ2-1	.	TGTGCCAGCAGCTCCGGACTGCTTGAGCAGTTCTTC	CASSSGLLEQFF
.	TRBV5-7	TRBJ2-1	TRBD2	TGTGCCAGCAGCTTGGGAGGGACTAGGTACAATGAGCAGTTCTTC	CASSLGGTRYNEQFF
.	TRBV6-1	TRBJ2-7	.	TGTGCCAGCAGTAGGAGCTTACGACCCTACGAGCAGTACTTC	CASSRSLRPYEQYF
once	TRBV19	TRBJ1-5	.	TGTGCCAGTAAAAGACAGGACGGTTGGGGCAATCAGCCCCAGCATTTT	CASKRQDGWGNQPQHF
many	TRBV5-6	TRBJ2-5	.	TGTGCCAGCAGCTTGGCTGGGTTTGGAGAGACCCAGTACTTC	CASSLAGFGETQYF
.	TRBV27	TRBJ2-7	.	TGTGCCAGCAGTTCCGCAGGGCGTTGGAGTGAGCAGTACTTC	CASSSAGRWSEQYF
.	TRBV11-3	TRBJ1-4	.	TGTGCCAGCAGCGGACAGAAAAATGAAAAACTGTTTTTT	CASSGQKNEKLFF
.	TRBV7-2	TRBJ1-1	.	TGTGCCAGCAGCTTGTTGCCAGGTAGGGACACTGAAGCTTTCTTT	CASSLLPGRDTEAFF
.	TRBV4-3	TRBJ1-4	.	TGCGCCAGCAGCCAAGAATTAGGCAGGGGAAGATCGGGCTCTAATGAAAAACTGTTTTTT	CASSQELGRGRSGSNEKLFF